This T cell receptor beta chain comes out of a study of blood T cell repertoires in COVID-19. Study context: T cells, B-cell-depleted T cells, or PBMCs provided the cDNA or gDNA that served as material.

The method was immunoSEQ multiplex PCR; TCRdb's version includes in-frame clones alone and lacks a portion of them. The table lists some 260,000 clones, around 80% of them singletons. The J segment lost 6 bases and the V segment lost 6 bases, leaving 8 bases of the junction unmatched. Germline values: CDR1 SNHLY, CDR2 FYNNEI. The length of the CDR3 is 14 residues. The sequencing sample was made of PBMCs or T cells enriched from blood (not recorded which). The clonotype originates from a man younger than 45 with acute COVID-19. This chain connects TRBV2 to TRBJ1-5; TRBD1 aligns across 7 bases. The CDR3 DNA sequence: TGTGCCAGCAGCCTACAGGGGCTGGCTCAGCCCCAGCATTTT. Its protein is CASSLQGLAQPQHF.